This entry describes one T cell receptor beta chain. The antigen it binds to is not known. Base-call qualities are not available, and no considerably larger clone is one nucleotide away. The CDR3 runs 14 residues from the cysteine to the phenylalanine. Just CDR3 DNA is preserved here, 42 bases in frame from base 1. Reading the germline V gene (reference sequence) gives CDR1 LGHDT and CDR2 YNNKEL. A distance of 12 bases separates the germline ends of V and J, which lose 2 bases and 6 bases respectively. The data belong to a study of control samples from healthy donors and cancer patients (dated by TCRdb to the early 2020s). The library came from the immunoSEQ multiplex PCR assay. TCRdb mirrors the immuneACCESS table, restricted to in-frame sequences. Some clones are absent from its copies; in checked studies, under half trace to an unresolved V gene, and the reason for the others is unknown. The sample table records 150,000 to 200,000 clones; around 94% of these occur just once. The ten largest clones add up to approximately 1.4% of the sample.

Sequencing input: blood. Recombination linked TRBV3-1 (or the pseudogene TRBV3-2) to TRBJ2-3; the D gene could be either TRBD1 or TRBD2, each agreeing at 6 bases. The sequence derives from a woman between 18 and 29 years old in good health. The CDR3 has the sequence CASSQYEGGDTQYF. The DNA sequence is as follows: TGTGCCAGCAGCCAATATGAGGGGGGCGATACGCAGTATTTT.